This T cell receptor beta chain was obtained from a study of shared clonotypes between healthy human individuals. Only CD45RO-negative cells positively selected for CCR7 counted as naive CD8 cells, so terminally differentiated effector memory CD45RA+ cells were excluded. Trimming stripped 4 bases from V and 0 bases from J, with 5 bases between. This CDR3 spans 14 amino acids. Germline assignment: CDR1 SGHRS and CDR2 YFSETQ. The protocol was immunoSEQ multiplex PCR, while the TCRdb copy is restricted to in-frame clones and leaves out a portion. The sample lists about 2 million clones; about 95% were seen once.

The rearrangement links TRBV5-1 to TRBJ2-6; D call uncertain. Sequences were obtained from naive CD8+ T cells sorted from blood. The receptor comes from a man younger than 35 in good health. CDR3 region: CASSTYSGANVLTF. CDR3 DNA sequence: TGCGCCAGCAGCACCTACTCTGGGGCCAACGTCCTGACTTTC. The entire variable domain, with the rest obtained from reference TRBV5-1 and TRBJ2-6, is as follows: KAGVTQTPRYLIKTRGQQVTLSCSPISGHRSVSWYQQTPGQGLQFLFEYFSETQRNKGNFPGRFSGRQFSNSRSEMNVSTLELGDSALYLCASSTYSGANVLTFGAGSRLTVL.